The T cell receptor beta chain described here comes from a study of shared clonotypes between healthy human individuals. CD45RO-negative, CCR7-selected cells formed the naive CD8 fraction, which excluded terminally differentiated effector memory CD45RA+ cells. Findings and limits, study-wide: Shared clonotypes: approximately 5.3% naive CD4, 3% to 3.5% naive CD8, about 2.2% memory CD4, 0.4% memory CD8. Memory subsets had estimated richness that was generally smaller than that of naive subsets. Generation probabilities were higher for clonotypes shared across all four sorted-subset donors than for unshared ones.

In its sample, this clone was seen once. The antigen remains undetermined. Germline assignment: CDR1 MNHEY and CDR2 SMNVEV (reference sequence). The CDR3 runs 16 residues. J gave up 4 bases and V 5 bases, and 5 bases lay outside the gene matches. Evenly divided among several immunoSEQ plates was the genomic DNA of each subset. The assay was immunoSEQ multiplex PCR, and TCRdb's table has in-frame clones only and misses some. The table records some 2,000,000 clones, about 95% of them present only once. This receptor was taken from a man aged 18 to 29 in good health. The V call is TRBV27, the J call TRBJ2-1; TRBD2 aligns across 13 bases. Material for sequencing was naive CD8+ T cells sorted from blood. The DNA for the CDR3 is TGTGCCAGCAGTACGGGACTAGCGGGATTTTACAATGAGCAGTTCTTC. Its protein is CASSTGLAGFYNEQFF.